A selection of T cell receptor beta chains follows, all from one sample in a study of cytomegalovirus exposure and HLA in healthy donors. TCRdb keeps only in-frame clones here, not all; method: immunoSEQ multiplex PCR. The sample includes roughly 44,000 clones, over 70% seen only once; the top ten take 2.7%. The sample taken for sequencing was PBMCs. The source is a man between 45 and 60 years old in good health and CMV-seronegative. Both conserved end residues are part of each CDR3. Fields, in order: CDR3 protein, CDR3 DNA, V gene, D gene, J gene, clone size. The D gene is left open where the match is weak. Only some rows state a clone size, as once, few, many or a class for expanded clones.

CDR3 protein: CASSVGVAGVGDTQYF
CDR3 DNA: TGTGCCAGCAGCGTAGGGGTAGCGGGAGTGGGAGATACGCAGTATTTT
V gene: TRBV9
D gene: TRBD2
J gene: TRBJ2-3
clone size: .

CDR3 protein: CSVEGVGNEQFF
CDR3 DNA: TGCAGCGTTGAAGGTGTCGGGAATGAGCAGTTCTTC
V gene: TRBV29-1
D gene: .
J gene: TRBJ2-1
clone size: .

CDR3 protein: CASSVQGEEAFF
CDR3 DNA: TGTGCCAGCAGCGTACAGGGAGAGGAAGCTTTCTTT
V gene: TRBV7-9
D gene: .
J gene: TRBJ1-1
clone size: .

CDR3 protein: CASRQGTLYPQHF
CDR3 DNA: TGTGCCAGTAGACAGGGCACCCTATACCCCCAGCATTTT
V gene: TRBV27
D gene: TRBD1
J gene: TRBJ1-5
clone size: few

CDR3 protein: CASSSPGLAGGPYNEQFF
CDR3 DNA: TGTGCCAGCAGCTCCCCCGGGCTAGCGGGGGGCCCCTACAATGAGCAGTTCTTC
V gene: TRBV7-9
D gene: TRBD2
J gene: TRBJ2-1
clone size: .

CDR3 protein: CASSPGLNRDTQYF
CDR3 DNA: TGTGCCAGCAGCCCGGGACTCAACCGAGATACGCAGTATTTT
V gene: TRBV7-2
D gene: .
J gene: TRBJ2-3
clone size: .

CDR3 protein: CASSHKETQYF
CDR3 DNA: TGTGCCAGCAGTCACAAAGAGACCCAGTACTTC
V gene: TRBV25-1
D gene: .
J gene: TRBJ2-5
clone size: .

CDR3 protein: CSSSLQNYGYTF
CDR3 DNA: TGTTCCAGCAGCTTACAAAACTATGGCTACACCTTC
V gene: TRBV7-9
D gene: .
J gene: TRBJ1-2
clone size: .

CDR3 protein: CASTQGAVTEAFF
CDR3 DNA: TGTGCCAGCACTCAGGGGGCTGTTACTGAAGCTTTCTTT
V gene: TRBV2
D gene: TRBD1
J gene: TRBJ1-1
clone size: .

CDR3 protein: CASSLIGGARGYTF
CDR3 DNA: TGTGCCAGCAGCCTCATAGGGGGGGCTCGTGGCTACACCTTC
V gene: TRBV7-9
D gene: .
J gene: TRBJ1-2
clone size: once

CDR3 protein: CASSVGQGNTGELFF
CDR3 DNA: TGTGCCAGCAGTGTGGGGCAGGGGAACACCGGGGAGCTGTTTTTT
V gene: TRBV6-1
D gene: .
J gene: TRBJ2-2
clone size: .

CDR3 protein: CAWNSRGGGGNEQFF
CDR3 DNA: TGTGCCTGGAATTCCAGAGGGGGAGGGGGCAATGAGCAGTTCTTC
V gene: TRBV30
D gene: .
J gene: TRBJ2-1
clone size: .

CDR3 protein: CASSSTKTSAPEQYF
CDR3 DNA: TGTGCCAGCAGCTCGACTAAAACAAGCGCCCCCGAGCAGTACTTC
V gene: TRBV11-2
D gene: .
J gene: TRBJ2-7
clone size: .

CDR3 protein: CASSLSGTGGRRELFF
CDR3 DNA: TGCGCCAGCAGCCTCTCCGGGACAGGGGGCAGAAGGGAGCTGTTTTTT
V gene: TRBV4-3
D gene: TRBD1
J gene: TRBJ2-2
clone size: .

CDR3 protein: CASSQAGTGGLSNQPQHF
CDR3 DNA: TGCGCCAGCAGCCAAGCCGGGACAGGGGGCCTAAGCAATCAGCCCCAGCATTTT
V gene: TRBV4-3
D gene: TRBD1
J gene: TRBJ1-5
clone size: .

CDR3 protein: CSVETGRQLFF
CDR3 DNA: TGCAGCGTGGAGACAGGGAGGCAACTGTTTTTT
V gene: TRBV29-1
D gene: TRBD1
J gene: TRBJ1-4
clone size: .

CDR3 protein: CASNLAGSRGELFF
CDR3 DNA: TGTGCCAGTAACCTGGCAGGGTCCCGCGGGGAGCTGTTTTTT
V gene: TRBV19
D gene: .
J gene: TRBJ2-2
clone size: .

CDR3 protein: CASSPDYTTDTQYF
CDR3 DNA: TGTGCCAGCAGCCCAGACTATACCACAGATACGCAGTATTTT
V gene: TRBV7-2
D gene: .
J gene: TRBJ2-3
clone size: .

CDR3 protein: CASSLVAQANTEAFF
CDR3 DNA: TGCGCCAGCAGCTTGGTAGCGCAGGCGAACACTGAAGCTTTCTTT
V gene: TRBV5-1
D gene: .
J gene: TRBJ1-1
clone size: .

CDR3 protein: CASSLVGAWNTEAFF
CDR3 DNA: TGTGCCAGCAGCTTGGTGGGGGCTTGGAACACTGAAGCTTTCTTT
V gene: TRBV5-5
D gene: .
J gene: TRBJ1-1
clone size: .

CDR3 protein: CASSGRGSSYEQYF
CDR3 DNA: TGTGCCAGCAGTGGCCGGGGGAGCTCCTACGAGCAGTACTTC
V gene: TRBV6-1
D gene: .
J gene: TRBJ2-7
clone size: .

CDR3 protein: CASTTSGLALYNEQFF
CDR3 DNA: TGTGCCAGCACTACTTCGGGACTAGCACTGTACAATGAGCAGTTCTTC
V gene: TRBV19
D gene: TRBD2
J gene: TRBJ2-1
clone size: once

CDR3 protein: CASSSGQNGNQPQHF
CDR3 DNA: TGTGCCAGCAGCTCGGGACAGAACGGCAATCAGCCCCAGCATTTT
V gene: TRBV5-8
D gene: TRBD1
J gene: TRBJ1-5
clone size: .

CDR3 protein: CASTIRLMTGLNTEAFF
CDR3 DNA: TGTGCCAGTACCATTCGGCTGATGACAGGGTTGAACACTGAAGCTTTCTTT
V gene: TRBV19
D gene: TRBD1
J gene: TRBJ1-1
clone size: .

CDR3 protein: CASSLGTSRGHEQFF
CDR3 DNA: TGTGCCAGCAGCCTAGGGACTAGCCGGGGCCATGAGCAGTTCTTC
V gene: TRBV9
D gene: TRBD2
J gene: TRBJ2-1
clone size: .

CDR3 protein: CASSLDRLYGYTF
CDR3 DNA: TGTGCCAGCAGCTTAGACAGGCTCTATGGCTACACCTTC
V gene: TRBV5-5
D gene: .
J gene: TRBJ1-2
clone size: .

CDR3 protein: CASSERLPNTEAFF
CDR3 DNA: TGTGCCAGCAGTGAACGACTGCCGAACACTGAAGCTTTCTTT
V gene: TRBV25-1
D gene: .
J gene: TRBJ1-1
clone size: .

CDR3 protein: CASSGWTSLNEQYF
CDR3 DNA: TGTGCCAGCAGTGGGTGGACTAGCCTAAACGAGCAGTACTTC
V gene: TRBV6-1
D gene: TRBD2
J gene: TRBJ2-7
clone size: once

CDR3 protein: CASSQGQGYGYTF
CDR3 DNA: TGCGCCAGCAGCCAAGGACAGGGATATGGCTACACCTTC
V gene: TRBV4-1
D gene: TRBD1
J gene: TRBJ1-2
clone size: .

CDR3 protein: CASSSQGAIWGRGNTEAFF
CDR3 DNA: TGTGCCAGTAGTAGTCAGGGGGCTATTTGGGGAAGGGGGAACACTGAAGCTTTCTTT
V gene: TRBV19
D gene: TRBD1
J gene: TRBJ1-1
clone size: few

CDR3 protein: CAISGTGSGSPLHF
CDR3 DNA: TGTGCCATCAGTGGGACAGGGTCGGGATCACCCCTCCACTTT
V gene: TRBV10-3
D gene: TRBD1
J gene: TRBJ1-6
clone size: .

CDR3 protein: CASRQSQGRWNQPQHF
CDR3 DNA: TGTGCCAGCAGACAATCACAGGGGAGGTGGAATCAGCCCCAGCATTTT
V gene: TRBV28
D gene: TRBD1
J gene: TRBJ1-5
clone size: few

CDR3 protein: CASSQEHRGTEAFF
CDR3 DNA: TGCGCCAGCAGCCAAGAGCATCGGGGTACTGAAGCTTTCTTT
V gene: TRBV4-3
D gene: .
J gene: TRBJ1-1
clone size: once

CDR3 protein: CASSPTNILSGANVLTF
CDR3 DNA: TGCGCCAGCAGCCCAACAAACATACTATCTGGGGCCAACGTCCTGACTTTC
V gene: TRBV4-1
D gene: .
J gene: TRBJ2-6
clone size: .

CDR3 protein: CASSQSGQLYNEQFF
CDR3 DNA: TGCGCCAGCAGCCAGTCGGGACAGCTCTACAATGAGCAGTTCTTC
V gene: TRBV4-3
D gene: TRBD1
J gene: TRBJ2-1
clone size: few

CDR3 protein: CASSGQGANNEQFF
CDR3 DNA: TGTGCCAGCAGTGGACAGGGGGCGAACAATGAGCAGTTCTTC
V gene: TRBV6-6
D gene: TRBD1
J gene: TRBJ2-1
clone size: .

CDR3 protein: CASSMVDSTGGPQHF
CDR3 DNA: TGTGCCAGTAGTATGGTTGACTCGACAGGGGGGCCCCAGCATTTT
V gene: TRBV19
D gene: TRBD1
J gene: TRBJ1-5
clone size: .

CDR3 protein: CASSFRDRRQETQYF
CDR3 DNA: TGTGCCAGCAGCTTTCGGGACAGGCGCCAAGAGACCCAGTACTTC
V gene: TRBV7-9
D gene: TRBD1
J gene: TRBJ2-5
clone size: .

CDR3 protein: CASSLDSYEYYNEQFF
CDR3 DNA: TGCGCCAGCAGCTTGGATAGTTACGAATACTACAATGAGCAGTTCTTC
V gene: TRBV5-1
D gene: .
J gene: TRBJ2-1
clone size: .

CDR3 protein: CASSLVPLPQGDQPQHF
CDR3 DNA: TGTGCCAGCAGCTTAGTCCCTTTGCCTCAGGGGGATCAGCCCCAGCATTTT
V gene: TRBV7-9
D gene: TRBD1
J gene: TRBJ1-5
clone size: few

CDR3 protein: CASSLERWETQYF
CDR3 DNA: TGTGCCAGCAGCTTAGAGAGGTGGGAGACCCAGTACTTC
V gene: TRBV7-9
D gene: .
J gene: TRBJ2-5
clone size: .